This is a list of T cell receptor beta chains from one sample in a study of Ad26.COV2.S vaccination and SARS-CoV-2 variants. The table came from immunoSEQ multiplex PCR; TCRdb's copy has only in-frame clones and leaves some out. The data contain 300,000 to 500,000 clones, about 85% of them singletons. Sample: peripheral blood, taken in a trial of Ad26.COV2.S vaccine versus placebo. The source of these receptors is a person aged 18 to 65 who received the Ad26.COV2.S COVID-19 vaccine or a placebo. The CDR3 runs from the conserved cysteine through the conserved F or W. A D gene is named only where the DNA matches it firmly. Part of the rows lack a size; the others show once, few, many or a class for expanded clones.

d_gene	j_gene	v_gene	abundance	CDR3aa	CDR3nt
-	TRBJ1-1	TRBV12-3/TRBV12-4	-	CASSSPNTEAFF	TGTGCCAGTTCTTCCCCGAACACTGAAGCTTTCTTT
TRBD1	TRBJ2-3	TRBV7-8	-	CASSLVRRDRGLDTQYF	TGTGCCAGCAGCTTAGTCCGGAGAGACAGGGGGCTAGATACGCAGTATTTT
-	TRBJ1-1	TRBV9	-	CASSVGVRMNTEAFF	TGTGCCAGCAGCGTAGGGGTTAGGATGAACACTGAAGCTTTCTTT
-	TRBJ2-5	TRBV13	-	CASSFSSLQETQYF	TGTGCCAGCAGCTTTAGTAGCTTGCAAGAGACCCAGTACTTC
-	TRBJ2-1	TRBV5-1	-	CASSLERTELNEQFF	TGCGCCAGCAGCTTGGAAAGGACAGAGTTAAATGAGCAGTTCTTC
-	TRBJ1-2	TRBV6-1	few	CASSEQDGNYGYTF	TGTGCCAGCAGTGAACAGGACGGCAACTATGGCTACACCTTC
-	TRBJ1-3	TRBV4-1	-	CASSYSGLGNTIYF	TGCGCCAGCAGTTACTCAGGTCTCGGAAACACCATATATTTT
-	TRBJ2-7	TRBV3-1/TRBV3-2	-	CASSQGVHEQYF	TGTGCCAGCAGCCAAGGCGTCCACGAGCAGTACTTC
TRBD2	TRBJ2-3	TRBV3-1/TRBV3-2	-	CASSQRTSGVDTQYF	TGTGCCAGCAGCCAACGGACTAGCGGGGTAGATACGCAGTATTTT
-	TRBJ2-6	TRBV18	-	CASSPPDGSSGANVLTF	TGTGCCAGCTCACCACCGGACGGATCCTCTGGGGCCAACGTCCTGACTTTC
TRBD1	TRBJ1-1	TRBV3-1/TRBV3-2	-	CASSQVEGAGEAFF	TGTGCCAGCAGCCAAGTTGAGGGGGCGGGTGAAGCTTTCTTT
-	TRBJ2-3	TRBV20-1	-	CSAILYTQYF	TGCAGTGCTATCCTGTATACGCAGTATTTT
-	TRBJ2-3	TRBV6-4	-	CASSGEGGAVDTQYF	TGTGCCAGCAGTGGGGAAGGGGGGGCCGTGGATACGCAGTATTTT
-	TRBJ2-3	TRBV18	-	CASSLIGGGPGDTQYF	TGTGCCAGCTCACTTATCGGCGGGGGCCCCGGAGATACGCAGTATTTT
-	TRBJ1-6	TRBV6-5	once	CASMGNSPLHF	TGTGCCAGCATGGGAAATTCACCCCTCCACTTT
-	TRBJ2-1	TRBV4-3	-	CASSQDLGRVNEQFF	TGCGCCAGCAGCCAAGATCTTGGCAGAGTGAATGAGCAGTTCTTC
-	TRBJ1-2	TRBV6-1	once	CASSDFEGGYGYTF	TGTGCCAGCAGTGATTTCGAGGGAGGGTACGGCTACACCTTC
-	TRBJ2-7	TRBV27	-	CASSLRGGIYEQYF	TGTGCCAGCAGTTTAAGGGGAGGAATCTACGAGCAGTACTTC
-	TRBJ2-2	TRBV7-9	-	CASSLVSGELFF	TGTGCCAGCAGCTTAGTCTCCGGGGAGCTGTTTTTT
-	TRBJ2-2	TRBV21-1	few	CASSRGHGLGPNTGELFF	TGTGCCAGCAGTAGGGGACACGGGTTAGGCCCGAACACCGGGGAGCTGTTTTTT
-	TRBJ2-3	TRBV5-4	-	CASSLQGFGTDTQYF	TGTGCCAGCAGCTTGCAGGGCTTCGGCACAGATACGCAGTATTTT
TRBD1	TRBJ2-3	TRBV28	-	CASSRDRFTDTQYF	TGTGCCAGCAGTCGGGACAGATTCACAGATACGCAGTATTTT
-	TRBJ1-1	TRBV21-1	-	CASSKDSTEAFF	TGTGCCAGCAGCAAAGATTCCACTGAAGCTTTCTTT